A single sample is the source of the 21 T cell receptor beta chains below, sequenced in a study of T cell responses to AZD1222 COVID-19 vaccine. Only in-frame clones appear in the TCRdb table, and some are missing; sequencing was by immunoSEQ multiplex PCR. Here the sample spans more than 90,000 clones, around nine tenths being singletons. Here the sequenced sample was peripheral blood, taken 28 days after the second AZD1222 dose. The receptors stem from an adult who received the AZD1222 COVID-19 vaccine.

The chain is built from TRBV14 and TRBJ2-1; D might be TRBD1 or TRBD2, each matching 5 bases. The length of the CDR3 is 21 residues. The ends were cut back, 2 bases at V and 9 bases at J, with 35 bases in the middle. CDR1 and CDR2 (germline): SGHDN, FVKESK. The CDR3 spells CASSQSGAESSSLMGVGEQFF. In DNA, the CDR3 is TGTGCCAGCAGCCAAAGTGGGGCAGAGAGCTCTTCCCTTATGGGGGTGGGTGAGCAGTTCTTC.

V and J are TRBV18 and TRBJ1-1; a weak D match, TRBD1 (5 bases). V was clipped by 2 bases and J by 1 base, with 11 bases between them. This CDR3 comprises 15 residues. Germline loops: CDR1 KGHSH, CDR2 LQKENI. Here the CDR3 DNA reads TGTGCCAGCTCACCAATACGGGGGGAGAACACTGAAGCTTTCTTT. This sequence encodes CASSPIRGENTEAFF.

Written as DNA, the CDR3 is TGTGCCAGCAGCCACCGACAAGGCAATCAGCCCCAGCATTTT. Translated: CASSHRQGNQPQHF. The V gene is TRBV7-2, the J gene TRBJ1-5; D remains unclear. V gave up 5 bases and J gave up 2 bases, with 10 bases separating them. This CDR3 is 14 amino acids long. CDR1 and CDR2 from the germline V gene are SGHTA and FQGNSA.

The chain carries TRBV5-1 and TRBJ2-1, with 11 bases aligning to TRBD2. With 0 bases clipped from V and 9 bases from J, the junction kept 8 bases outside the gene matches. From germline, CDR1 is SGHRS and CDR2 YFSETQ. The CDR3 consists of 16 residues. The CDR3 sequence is CASSLAPTSGSFEQFF. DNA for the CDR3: TGCGCCAGCAGCTTGGCCCCTACTAGCGGGAGTTTTGAGCAGTTCTTC.

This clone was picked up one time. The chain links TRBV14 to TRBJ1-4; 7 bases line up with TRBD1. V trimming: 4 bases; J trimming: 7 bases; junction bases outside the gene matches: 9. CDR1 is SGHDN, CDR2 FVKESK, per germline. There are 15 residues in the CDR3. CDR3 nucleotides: TGTGCCAGCAGCCTAAACAGGGGCCCGGGTGAAAAACTGTTTTTT. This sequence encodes CASSLNRGPGEKLFF.

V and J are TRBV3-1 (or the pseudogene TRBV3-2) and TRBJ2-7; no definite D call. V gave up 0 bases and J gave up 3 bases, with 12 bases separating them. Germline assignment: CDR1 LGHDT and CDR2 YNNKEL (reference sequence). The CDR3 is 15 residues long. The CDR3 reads CASSQDHTPNYEQYF. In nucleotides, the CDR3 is TGTGCCAGCAGCCAAGACCACACGCCGAACTACGAGCAGTACTTC.

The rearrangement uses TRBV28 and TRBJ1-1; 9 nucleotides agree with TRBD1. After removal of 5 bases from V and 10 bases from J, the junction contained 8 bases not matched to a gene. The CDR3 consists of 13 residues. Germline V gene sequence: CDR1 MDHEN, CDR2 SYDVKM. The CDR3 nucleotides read TGTGCCAGCAGTCACACAGACAGGGGGAGAGCTTTCTTT. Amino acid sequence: CASSHTDRGRAFF.

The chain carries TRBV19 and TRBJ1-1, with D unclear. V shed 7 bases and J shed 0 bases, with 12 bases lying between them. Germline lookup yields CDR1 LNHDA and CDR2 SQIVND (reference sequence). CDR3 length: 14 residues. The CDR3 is CASNRGQMNTEAFF. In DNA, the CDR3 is TGTGCCAGTAACCGCGGGCAGATGAACACTGAAGCTTTCTTT.

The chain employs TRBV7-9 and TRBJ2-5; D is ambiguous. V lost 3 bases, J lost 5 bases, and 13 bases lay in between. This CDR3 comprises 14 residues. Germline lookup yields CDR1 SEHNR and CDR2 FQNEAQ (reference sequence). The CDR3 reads CASSFRTAWETQYF. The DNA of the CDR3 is TGTGCCAGCAGCTTTCGAACCGCCTGGGAGACCCAGTACTTC.

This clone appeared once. CDR3 coding DNA: TGTGCCAGCAGCGCGTTGAGCTTCAACACCGGGGAGCTGTTTTTT. Translated, it gives CASSALSFNTGELFF. The rearrangement uses TRBV7-8 and TRBJ2-2, with D hard to call. The CDR3 covers 15 residues. V was shortened by 5 bases and J by 2 bases, with 12 bases between the two germline ends. CDR1 is SGHVS and CDR2 is FQNEAQ in the germline V gene.

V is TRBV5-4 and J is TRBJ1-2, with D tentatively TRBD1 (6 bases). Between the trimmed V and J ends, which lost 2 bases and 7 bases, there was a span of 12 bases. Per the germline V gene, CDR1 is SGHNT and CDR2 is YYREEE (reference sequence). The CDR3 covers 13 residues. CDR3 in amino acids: CASSLQGSPGYTF. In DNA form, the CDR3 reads TGTGCCAGCAGCTTACAGGGTTCCCCTGGCTACACCTTC.

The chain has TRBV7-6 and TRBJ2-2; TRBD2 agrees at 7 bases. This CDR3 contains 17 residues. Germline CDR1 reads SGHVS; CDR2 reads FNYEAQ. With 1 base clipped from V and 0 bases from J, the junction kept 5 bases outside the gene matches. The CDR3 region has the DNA TGTGCCAGCAGCTTAGAACTAGCGCAAGCGAACACCGGGGAGCTGTTTTTT. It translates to CASSLELAQANTGELFF.

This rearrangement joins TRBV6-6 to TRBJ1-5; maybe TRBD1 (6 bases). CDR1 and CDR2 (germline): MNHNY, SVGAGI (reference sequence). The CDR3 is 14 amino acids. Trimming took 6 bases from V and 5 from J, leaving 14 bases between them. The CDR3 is CASSGTPGHQPQHF. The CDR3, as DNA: TGTGCCAGCAGCGGGACACCCGGCCATCAGCCCCAGCATTTT.

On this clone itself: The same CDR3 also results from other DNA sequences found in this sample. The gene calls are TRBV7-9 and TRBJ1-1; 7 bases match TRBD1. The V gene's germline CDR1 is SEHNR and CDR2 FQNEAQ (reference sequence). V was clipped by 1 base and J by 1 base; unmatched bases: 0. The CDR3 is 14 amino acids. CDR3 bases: TGTGCCAGCAGCTTAGGACAGGGGAACACTGAAGCTTTCTTT. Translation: CASSLGQGNTEAFF.

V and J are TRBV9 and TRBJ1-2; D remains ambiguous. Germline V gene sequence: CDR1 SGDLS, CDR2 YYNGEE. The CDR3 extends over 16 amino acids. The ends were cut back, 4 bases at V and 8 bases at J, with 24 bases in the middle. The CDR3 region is CASSTRPSGSLGGYTF. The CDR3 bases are TGTGCCAGCAGCACACGCCCATCGGGCTCCCTGGGCGGCTACACCTTC.

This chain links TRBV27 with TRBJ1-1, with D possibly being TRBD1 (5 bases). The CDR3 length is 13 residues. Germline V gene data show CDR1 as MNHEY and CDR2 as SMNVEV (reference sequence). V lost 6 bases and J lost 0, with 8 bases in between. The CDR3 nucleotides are TGTGCCAGCAGCGGGACGATGAACACTGAAGCTTTCTTT. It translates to CASSGTMNTEAFF.

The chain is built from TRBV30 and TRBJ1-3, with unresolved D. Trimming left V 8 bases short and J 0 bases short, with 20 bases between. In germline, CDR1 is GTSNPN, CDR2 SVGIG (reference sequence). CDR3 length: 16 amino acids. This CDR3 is CARLKTDFFSGNTIYF. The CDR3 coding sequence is TGTGCCCGACTAAAGACGGACTTCTTCTCTGGAAACACCATATATTTT. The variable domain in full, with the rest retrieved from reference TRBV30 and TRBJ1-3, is SQTIHQWPATLVQPVGSPLSLECTVEGTSNPNLYWYRQAAGRGLQLLFYSVGIGQISSEVPQNLSASRPQDRQFILSSKKLLLSDSGFYLCARLKTDFFSGNTIYFGEGSWLTVV.

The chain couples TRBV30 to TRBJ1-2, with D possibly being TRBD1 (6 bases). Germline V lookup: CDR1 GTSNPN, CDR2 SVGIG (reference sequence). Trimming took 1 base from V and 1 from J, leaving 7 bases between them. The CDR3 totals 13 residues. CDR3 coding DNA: TGTGCCTGGAGTGGACAGGATAACTATGGCTACACCTTC. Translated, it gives CAWSGQDNYGYTF.

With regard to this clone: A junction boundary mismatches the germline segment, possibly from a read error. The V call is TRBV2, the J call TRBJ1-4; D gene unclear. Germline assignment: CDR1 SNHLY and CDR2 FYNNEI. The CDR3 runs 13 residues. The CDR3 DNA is TGTGCCAGCACTCGGCAGGCTAACGAAAAACTGTTTTTT. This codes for CASTRQANEKLFF.

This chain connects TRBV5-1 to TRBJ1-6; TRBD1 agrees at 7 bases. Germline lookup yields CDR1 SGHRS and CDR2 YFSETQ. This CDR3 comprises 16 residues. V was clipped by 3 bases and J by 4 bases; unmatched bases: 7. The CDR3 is CASSSGTEKYNSPLHF. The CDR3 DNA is TGCGCCAGCAGCTCCGGGACAGAAAAATATAATTCACCCCTCCACTTT.

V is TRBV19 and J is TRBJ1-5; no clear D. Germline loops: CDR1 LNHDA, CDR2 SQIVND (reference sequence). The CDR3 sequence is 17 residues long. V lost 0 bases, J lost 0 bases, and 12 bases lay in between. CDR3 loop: CASSIEPSGFSNQPQHF. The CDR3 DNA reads TGTGCCAGTAGTATAGAGCCGAGCGGGTTTAGCAATCAGCCCCAGCATTTT.